The sequence of this TCR beta chain was determined in a study of T cell responses to AZD1222 COVID-19 vaccine. The repertoire was sequenced with immunoSEQ multiplex PCR; TCRdb's copy has only in-frame clones and lacks some. The table records about 140,000 clones, roughly nine tenths of them present only once. The CDR3 sequence is 13 residues long. Trimming pared 2 bases from V and 3 bases from J, leaving 7 bases between. This clone was seen a single time. The sequence was obtained from an adult who received the AZD1222 COVID-19 vaccine. The sequencing used peripheral blood, collected 28 days after the second AZD1222 dose. This rearrangement joins TRBV12-3 or TRBV12-4 to TRBJ1-1; D unresolved. The CDR3 region has the DNA TGTGCCAGCAGTTTAACGTCGGACACTGAAGCTTTCTTT. Translation gives CASSLTSDTEAFF.